This T cell receptor beta chain was sequenced in a study of glioma-infiltrating T cells after dendritic cell vaccination. Study-wide background: Patients had newly diagnosed or recurrent glioblastoma and received dendritic cell vaccines.

To note about this clone: Its cognate antigen is unknown.

Germline V gene lookup returns CDR1 SGHNT and CDR2 YYREEE (reference sequence). CDR3 size: 13 residues. V lost 2 bases and J 6 bases, leaving 11 bases between the germline ends. The time point: after dendritic cell vaccination, including at tumor progression/relapse. Points from the study as a whole: Longer survival after dendritic cell vaccination followed higher pretreatment TIL content.

The repertoire was sequenced with immunoSEQ multiplex PCR; TCRdb's copy has only in-frame clones and lacks some. The repertoire holds around 87,000 clones, with roughly four fifths as singletons. The source was blood, collected after dendritic cell vaccination. This clonotype was sampled from a human donor with glioblastoma. This chain uses TRBV5-4 with TRBJ1-2, with D tentatively TRBD1 (6 bases). The CDR3 DNA reads TGTGCCAGCAGCTTAAAACAGGGTGATGGCTACACCTTC. It codes for CASSLKQGDGYTF.